This T cell receptor (beta chain) was captured in a study of blood T cells in healthy people across ages. Together with a sample-barcoded 5' primer, a J-beta primer mix was included in a second PCR lasting roughly 6 to 12 cycles. All cDNA molecules were each tagged by a template-switch adaptor with 12 random nucleotides. One entry per CDR3 protein results from TCRdb running MiXCR on the 5' RACE reads. Seen here are hundreds of thousands of distinct CDR3 sequences, about 62% observed once, and the top ten hold about a quarter. About this clonotype itself: Its specificity is unknown.

Germline trimming cut 4 bases from V and 5 bases from J; bases unmatched to any gene: 15. The germline V gene has CDR1 SGHTA and CDR2 FQGNSA. This CDR3 region has 17 residues. Overall study results and limits: Getting older went along with TCR beta diversity per million T cells dropping roughly linearly.

V usage is TRBV7-2 and J usage is TRBJ2-3, with 7 positions matching TRBD2. This receptor was identified in a man aged 25 to 40 in good health. Sequenced input: blood. This chain's CDR3 is CASSSVAWGRGEDTQYF. In nucleotides, the CDR3 is TGTGCCAGCAGCTCCGTCGCGTGGGGCCGGGGGGAAGATACGCAGTATTTT.